The following is a TCR beta chain sequence with its context. It was with unique molecular identifiers that the TCRbeta library was prepared. Each CDR3 protein is one row after TCRdb ran MiXCR on the PCR reads. The table has about 190,000 distinct CDR3 sequences, roughly 6.8% seen once; the top ten hold 3% to 3.5%. The length of the CDR3 is 13 residues. Germline assignment: CDR1 KGHDR and CDR2 SFDVKD. With V trimmed by 1 base and J by 9 bases, 3 bases remained unmatched. This record belongs to a study of T-cell reconstitution after alpha-beta-depleted transplantation in children. Sample: PBMCs from the stem cell graft donor, taken from the stem cell graft. The TCR was taken from a human donor who donated a stem cell graft to a child with Wiskott-Aldrich syndrome. This chain uses TRBV24-1 with TRBJ1-1, with 8 bases identical to TRBD1. The DNA for the CDR3 is TGTGCCACCAGTGATTTTGGACAGGGTAAAGCTTTCTTT. It is translated as CATSDFGQGKAFF.